These 30 T cell receptor beta chains were sequenced from one sample in a study of beta chain features in type 1 diabetes (dated by TCRdb to between 2017 and 2018). Overall study results and their limits: Type 1 diabetes patients showed a moderate but significant shortening of TCRB CDR3 length in all four CD4+ subsets.

Their recognized antigens are unknown. Library generation was performed with the immunoSEQ multiplex PCR assay. All of the isolated RNA was reverse transcribed with the High Capacity cDNA Reverse Transcription Kit, so expressed TCRB transcripts were sequenced. The immuneACCESS repertoire file appears here via TCRdb, limited to in-frame rearrangements. These files lack a portion of the clones; in checked studies, under half of the deficit traces to unresolved V genes, and the cause of the others is not known. The sample includes about 340,000 clones, with approximately 12% observed a single time. The ten largest clones represent roughly 0.015% of the sample. Sequenced input: naive CD4+ T cells from blood. Explained via the paper, the cell subset or site label denotes: true naive CD4+ T cells. The source of these receptors is a young woman with type 1 diabetes.

The chain uses TRBV19 and TRBJ2-1; a possible D gene is TRBD2 (6 bases). Germline-derived CDR1 and CDR2 are LNHDA and SQIVND (reference sequence). The CDR3 sequence is 20 residues long. Trimming cost V 2 bases and J 4 bases, with 27 bases left between them. The CDR3: CASSIKLTSRNPQGYNEQFF. For the CDR3, the DNA is TGTGCCAGTAGTATAAAGCTTACTAGCCGGAATCCTCAAGGGTACAATGAGCAGTTCTTC.

The table lists this clone with a few counts. This chain connects TRBV18 to TRBJ2-2; 10 bases line up with TRBD2. CDR1 is KGHSH and CDR2 is LQKENI in the germline V gene. This CDR3 spans 18 amino acids. Germline trimming cut 4 bases from V and 5 bases from J; bases unmatched to any gene: 13. The CDR3 is CASSRPNLAGVVTGELFF. As DNA, the CDR3 is TGTGCCAGCTCACGACCGAATCTAGCGGGAGTGGTAACCGGGGAGCTGTTTTTT.

This clone was observed a handful of times. J is TRBJ2-3 and V is TRBV30; 9 positions agree with TRBD2. The CDR3 runs to 14 residues. Germline V gene lookup returns CDR1 GTSNPN and CDR2 SVGIG (reference sequence). The trim removed 2 bases at V and 3 bases at J, leaving 3 bases unmatched. The CDR3 here is CAWSRTSATDTQYF. The CDR3 coding sequence is TGTGCCTGGAGTCGGACTAGCGCTACAGATACGCAGTATTTT. Supplemented by reference TRBV30 and TRBJ2-3, the full variable domain reads SQTIHQWPATLVQPVGSPLSLECTVEGTSNPNLYWYRQAAGRGLQLLFYSVGIGQISSEVPQNLSASRPQDRQFILSSKKLLLSDSGFYLCAWSRTSATDTQYFGPGTRLTVL.

The V and J genes are TRBV7-9 and TRBJ2-3; 14 bases are shared with TRBD2. CDR1 is SEHNR and CDR2 is FQNEAQ in the germline V gene (reference sequence). V was clipped by 5 bases and J by 4 bases; unmatched bases: 5. The CDR3 is 16 residues long. The CDR3 reads CASSPGTSGSADTQYF. DNA of the CDR3: TGTGCCAGCAGCCCTGGGACTAGCGGGAGCGCAGATACGCAGTATTTT.

This clone has a handful of counts. The chain carries TRBV29-1 and TRBJ2-2, with TRBD1 matching 9 bases. The germline CDR1 and CDR2 sequences are SQVTM and ANQGSEA. The CDR3 spans 14 residues. The junction had 5 bases not matched to a gene; V was cut back by 4 bases and J by 5 bases. The CDR3 DNA sequence: TGCAGCGTTGGAGGGACAGGGAATACCGGGGAGCTGTTTTTT. It yields the protein CSVGGTGNTGELFF.

The chain is built from TRBV2 and TRBJ1-1; tentative D call: TRBD1 (6 bases). This CDR3 spans 13 amino acids. Germline lookup yields CDR1 SNHLY and CDR2 FYNNEI. The ends were cut back, 6 bases at V and 4 bases at J, with 12 bases in the middle. The chain's CDR3 is CASRHREGTEAFF. CDR3 coding DNA: TGTGCCAGCAGGCACAGGGAGGGCACTGAAGCTTTCTTT.

This clone was seen a handful of times. The rearrangement uses TRBV9 and TRBJ1-2; tentative D call: TRBD1 (5 bases). The CDR3 is 14 amino acids. Looked up from germline, CDR1 is SGDLS and CDR2 is YYNGEE. V shed 1 base and J shed 6 bases, with 13 bases lying between them. CDR3 in DNA: TGTGCCAGCAGCGTATCGACAGTCAACGATGGCTACACCTTC. Translated: CASSVSTVNDGYTF.

The chain couples TRBV27 to TRBJ2-1; TRBD2 matches 11 bases. Looked up from germline, CDR1 is MNHEY and CDR2 is SMNVEV (reference sequence). The CDR3 contains 15 residues. J was trimmed by 9 bases and V by 7 bases; bases with no gene match: 11. CDR3 residues: CASTLAGGPNPEQFF. CDR3 DNA sequence: TGTGCCAGCACCTTAGCGGGAGGGCCGAATCCTGAGCAGTTCTTC.

CDR3 protein: CASSPGQGYNYGYTF. The CDR3 DNA sequence: TGTGCCAGCAGTCCAGGACAGGGCTACAACTATGGCTACACCTTC. This sequence joins TRBV28 and TRBJ1-2; 8 bases align to TRBD1. The V and J ends lost 5 bases and 2 bases, in that order; junction bases with no gene match: 7. CDR1 MDHEN and CDR2 SYDVKM come from the germline V gene. The CDR3 is made up of 15 amino acids.

This clone was observed a handful of times. The chain couples TRBV5-4 to TRBJ1-1, with D unresolved. Germline V CDR1 and CDR2: SGHNT, YYREEE (reference sequence). Trimming stripped 0 bases from V and 1 base from J, with 7 bases between. This CDR3 contains 14 residues. The CDR3 DNA reads TGTGCCAGCAGCTTGGGAGCCTCGAACACTGAAGCTTTCTTT. Residues: CASSLGASNTEAFF.

J is TRBJ2-6 and V is TRBV29-1; D is unclear. This CDR3 contains 15 residues. Germline CDR1 and CDR2: SQVTM and ANQGSEA. The germline V and J ends were trimmed by 4 bases and 0 bases, with 10 bases remaining between them. The CDR3 nucleotides read TGCAGCGTTGGAGGCAGCCTCTCTGGGGCCAACGTCCTGACTTTC. Its protein product is CSVGGSLSGANVLTF.

The chain uses TRBV4-2 and TRBJ1-5; D call uncertain. Germline CDR1 and CDR2: LGHNA and YNFKEQ. Trimming left V 0 bases short and J 7 bases short, with 22 bases between. This CDR3 spans 18 amino acids. CDR3 coding DNA: TGTGCCAGCAGCCAAGATGCGGTGTCGGGAGGCAGCGGGCAGCCCCAGCATTTT. The encoded protein is CASSQDAVSGGSGQPQHF.

The V and J genes are TRBV5-1 and TRBJ1-1, with a possible D match to TRBD1 (5 bases). The CDR3 has 14 residues. Germline V gene lookup returns CDR1 SGHRS and CDR2 YFSETQ. The V end lost 4 bases, the J end lost 0 bases, and 10 bases lay between the germline ends. The CDR3 region is CASSGAGLNTEAFF. CDR3 nucleotide sequence: TGCGCCAGCAGCGGGGCAGGGTTGAACACTGAAGCTTTCTTT.

This clone was counted a few times. The chain joins TRBV28 to TRBJ2-1, with TRBD2 matching 11 bases. Germline CDR1 is MDHEN and CDR2 is SYDVKM. The CDR3 sequence is 15 residues long. The J segment lost 4 bases and the V segment lost 5 bases, leaving 4 bases of the junction unmatched. CDR3 in amino acids: CASSPSGRYYNEQFF. DNA for the CDR3: TGTGCCAGCAGTCCTAGCGGGAGGTATTACAATGAGCAGTTCTTC.

The genes are TRBV29-1 and TRBJ2-1; D might be TRBD2 (6 bases). Germline CDR1 and CDR2: SQVTM and ANQGSEA. Trimming took 6 bases from V and 4 from J, leaving 16 bases between them. This CDR3 is built from 14 residues. The CDR3 sequence is CSVGRWGVYNEQFF. In nucleotides, the CDR3 is TGCAGCGTGGGAAGGTGGGGGGTTTACAATGAGCAGTTCTTC.

In its sample, this clone was seen a few times. The chain joins TRBV18 to TRBJ2-7, with a possible D match to TRBD2 (6 bases). CDR1 and CDR2 (germline): KGHSH, LQKENI. V lost 3 bases and J 4 bases, leaving 10 bases between the germline ends. CDR3 length: 13 residues. The CDR3 protein is CASSPGGSYEQYV. The CDR3 bases are TGTGCCAGCTCACCGGGAGGCAGTTACGAGCAGTACGTC.

The chain couples TRBV18 to TRBJ2-1; 16 nucleotides line up with TRBD2. Germline CDR1 is KGHSH and CDR2 is LQKENI. Germline trimming cut 6 bases from V and 0 bases from J; bases unmatched to any gene: 5. The CDR3 totals 18 residues. The CDR3 coding sequence is TGTGCCAGCTCGACGGGACTAGCGGGAGGGAGCTCCTACAATGAGCAGTTCTTC. Protein: CASSTGLAGGSSYNEQFF.

The sample holds a few counts of this clone. This rearrangement joins TRBV19 to TRBJ2-1, with D uncertain. Germline V lookup: CDR1 LNHDA, CDR2 SQIVND (reference sequence). This CDR3 spans 15 amino acids. Trimming shortened V by 0 bases and J by 0 bases, and 6 bases separated the two germline ends. CDR3 amino acids: CASSIDPGSYNEQFF. CDR3 in DNA: TGTGCCAGTAGTATAGACCCGGGCTCCTACAATGAGCAGTTCTTC.

The chain employs TRBV10-3 and TRBJ2-1, with TRBD2 as a possible D gene (6 bases). With 4 bases removed from V and 3 bases from J, the gap between germline ends came to 7 bases. CDR1 and CDR2 from the germline V gene are ENHRY and SYGVKD. This CDR3 is 13 amino acids long. The DNA for the CDR3 is TGTGCCATCAGTGGGGGGGTCTACAATGAGCAGTTCTTC. It is translated as CAISGGVYNEQFF.

The chain recombines TRBV7-9 with TRBJ1-2, with 10 bases matching TRBD1. Unmatched junction bases numbered 3, after V lost 1 base and J lost 4 bases. This CDR3 is built from 15 residues. Per germline, CDR1 SEHNR and CDR2 FQNEAQ (reference sequence). In DNA, the CDR3 is TGTGCCAGCAGCTTAGGCCGGGACAGGGGCTATGGCTACACCTTC. Protein product: CASSLGRDRGYGYTF.

On this clone: Given the absence of the conserved phenylalanine or tryptophan at the CDR3 end, a read error is likely. The DNA is left out, because the CDR3 cannot be placed on it with certainty; the CDR3 is given as TCRdb lists it. The chain is built from TRBV30 and TRBJ2-7; the table gives TRBD2 as D, unverified against the DNA. CDR1 and CDR2 from the germline V gene are GTSNPN and SVGIG (reference sequence). Termini included, the CDR3 measures 12 amino acids. The CDR3 sequence is CAWSDGLAGVRL.

A remark on this clone: The sample has other DNA sequences that encode this CDR3 too. The chain employs TRBV30 and TRBJ2-2, with a weak D call TRBD1 (6 bases). The germline V gene has CDR1 GTSNPN and CDR2 SVGIG (reference sequence). The length of the CDR3 is 13 residues. V was cut by 3 bases and J by 2 bases, with 7 bases left in between. The CDR3 bases are TGTGCCTGGAGGACAGGCAACACCGGGGAGCTGTTTTTT. The encoded protein is CAWRTGNTGELFF.

The chain is built from TRBV29-1 and TRBJ2-2; tentatively, D is TRBD1 (5 bases). Trimming removed 4 bases from V and 1 base from J, with 10 bases in between. This CDR3 region has 14 residues. Germline lookup yields CDR1 SQVTM and CDR2 ANQGSEA. In DNA form, the CDR3 reads TGCAGCGTTGTAGACAGACTGAACACCGGGGAGCTGTTTTTT. This translates into CSVVDRLNTGELFF.

This chain links TRBV29-1 with TRBJ2-7, with TRBD2 as a possible D gene (5 bases). The V end lost 4 bases, the J end lost 3 bases, and 10 bases lay between the germline ends. CDR1 and CDR2 (germline): SQVTM, ANQGSEA. This CDR3 is 12 amino acids long. The CDR3 spells CSVVRGDYEQYF. CDR3 DNA: TGCAGCGTTGTACGGGGAGACTACGAGCAGTACTTC.

The rearrangement uses TRBV7-2 and TRBJ2-7, with D possibly being TRBD2 (5 bases). This CDR3 contains 13 residues. V lost 3 bases and J lost 8, with 14 bases in between. From germline, CDR1 is SGHTA and CDR2 FQGNSA. CDR3 sequence: CASSFDLAQKQYF. CDR3 DNA: TGTGCCAGCAGCTTCGATCTAGCCCAAAAGCAGTACTTC.

This clone was recorded a few times. The DNA of the CDR3 is TGTGCCAGCAGGGACAGTTCGAAGAATGAAAAACTGTTTTTT. As protein: CASRDSSKNEKLFF. The chain uses TRBV2 and TRBJ1-4; tentative D call: TRBD1 (6 bases). Deletions cut 6 bases from V and 5 bases from J, with 13 bases between. This CDR3 has 14 residues. CDR1 and CDR2 from the germline V gene are SNHLY and FYNNEI.

The genes are TRBV7-2 and TRBJ2-3, with a weak D call TRBD1 (5 bases). The CDR3 covers 13 residues. CDR1 is SGHTA, CDR2 FQGNSA, per germline. Trimming removed 1 base from V and 4 bases from J, with 6 bases in between. For the CDR3, the DNA is TGTGCCAGCAGCTTAGGCAGGGCAGATACGCAGTATTTT. Its translation is CASSLGRADTQYF.

In its sample, this clone was seen a few times. The chain has TRBV18 and TRBJ1-1; 7 bases fit TRBD1. Germline-derived CDR1 and CDR2 are KGHSH and LQKENI. The CDR3 is 16 amino acids. V shed 2 bases, J shed 6 bases, and the junction held 12 bases outside the gene matches. CDR3 protein: CASSPYDRVGPAEAFF. CDR3 in DNA: TGTGCCAGCTCACCATACGACAGGGTCGGACCAGCTGAAGCTTTCTTT.

This clone was recorded a few times. J is TRBJ1-1 and V is TRBV18; D perhaps matches TRBD1 (6 bases). CDR1 and CDR2 (germline): KGHSH, LQKENI. The V end lost 6 bases, the J end lost 0 bases, and 11 bases lay between the germline ends. This CDR3 spans 14 amino acids. The DNA of the CDR3 is TGTGCCAGCTCCCGACAGGAGATGAACACTGAAGCTTTCTTT. Translating it yields CASSRQEMNTEAFF.

This clone has only a few counts. This sequence joins TRBV5-1 and TRBJ2-1; TRBD2 matches at 7 bases. CDR3 length: 15 residues. The V segment lost 2 bases and the J segment 6 bases; nucleotides outside the gene matches: 8. Germline loops: CDR1 SGHRS, CDR2 YFSETQ. The CDR3 nucleotides are TGCGCCAGCAGCTTTCTTACCGGACTAGGCAATGAGCAGTTCTTC. The encoded protein is CASSFLTGLGNEQFF.